This T cell receptor (beta chain) was profiled in a study of memory CD4+ T cells and cytomegalovirus serostatus. Study in general: Healthy Belgian adult donors included about nine CMV-positive and 24 CMV-negative people.

Overall study findings and caveats: The CMV-associated TCR signature appears largely within the CD4+ memory repertoire.

In the original processing: After removing out-of-frame reads, 2 million to 2.5 million distinct TCRbeta sequences remained. Libraries were prepared by immunoSEQ multiplex PCR; TCRdb keeps only in-frame clonotypes and omits some of them. The DNA was the basis for D and trimming; V, J and clone size are from that table. The sample contains about 58,000 clones, 82% of which appear only once. Single viable CD3+CD4+CD8-CD45RO+ cells were sorted as the memory CD4+ T cells. Positive selection with CD4 microbeads enriched total CD4+ T cells. Turning to this clone: Its antigen is currently unknown.

The CDR3 has 16 residues. Trimming took 5 bases from V and 2 from J; bases not matched to a gene: 8. Looked up from germline, CDR1 is MGHDK and CDR2 is SYGVNS. This chain connects TRBV25-1 to TRBJ1-3, with 8 positions matching TRBD1. The sequence was obtained from an adult in good health and CMV-seronegative. Some clones in this sample may be carry-over from other donors' samples. The sequenced sample was memory CD4+ T cells from blood. CDR3 sequence (DNA): TGTGCCAGCAGTTCTACAGGGGGGAACCCTGGAAACACCATATATTTT. Protein product: CASSSTGGNPGNTIYF.